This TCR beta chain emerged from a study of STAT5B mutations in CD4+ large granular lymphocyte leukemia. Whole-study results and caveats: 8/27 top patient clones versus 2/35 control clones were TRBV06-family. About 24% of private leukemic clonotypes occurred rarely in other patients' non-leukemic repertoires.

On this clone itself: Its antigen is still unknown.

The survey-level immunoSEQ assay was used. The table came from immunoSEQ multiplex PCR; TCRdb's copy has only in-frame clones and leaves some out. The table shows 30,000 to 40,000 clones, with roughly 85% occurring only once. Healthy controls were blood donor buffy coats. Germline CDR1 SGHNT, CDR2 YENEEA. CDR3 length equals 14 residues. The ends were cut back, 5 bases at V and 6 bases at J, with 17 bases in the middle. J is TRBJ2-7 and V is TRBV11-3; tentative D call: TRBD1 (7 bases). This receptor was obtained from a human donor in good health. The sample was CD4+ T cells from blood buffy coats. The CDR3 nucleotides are TGTGCCAGCAGCCCGAGACAGGGAGGTGCCGAGCAGTACTTC. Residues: CASSPRQGGAEQYF.